This T cell receptor (beta chain) was documented in a study of CD8 T cells in Susac syndrome. Random hexamers were used to reverse transcribe the RNA input (about 0.5 to 1 ug). A single record per CDR3 protein comes from TCRdb applying MiXCR to the immunoSEQ multiplex PCR reads. This table has 250,000 to 300,000 distinct CDR3 sequences, roughly 85% appearing once. The CDR3 covers 13 residues. V was clipped by 5 bases and J by 5 bases; unmatched bases: 5. Per the germline V gene, CDR1 is DFQATT and CDR2 is SNEGSKA (reference sequence). Sequencing was carried out using CD8+ T cells from PBMCs. The genes are TRBV20-1 and TRBJ1-4, with 7 nucleotides matching TRBD1. The clonotype originates from a human donor with multiple sclerosis. CDR3 residues: CSAPTGANEKLFF. Here the CDR3 DNA reads TGCAGTGCTCCCACAGGGGCAAATGAAAAACTGTTTTTT.